These T cell receptor beta chains were read from a single sample in a study of shared clonotypes between healthy human individuals. The assay was immunoSEQ multiplex PCR, and TCRdb's table has in-frame clones only and misses some. The sample lists some 800,000 clones, about 91% seen once, with about 25% in the top ten. Sequenced input: naive CD8+ T cells sorted from blood. Source of these receptors: a man aged 25 to 45 in good health. CDR3s include the opening cysteine and the closing phenylalanine or tryptophan. The order of the fields is D gene, J gene, V gene, clone size, CDR3 DNA, CDR3 protein. The D gene is left open where the match is weak. Some rows mark clone size as missing; the rest say once, few, many or name a class of expanded clone.

d_call: TRBD2; j_call: TRBJ2-7; v_call: TRBV5-1; clone_size: NA; cdr3_nt: TGCGCCAGCAGCTTGGGACTAGCGGGAGGGTACGAGCAGTACTTC; cdr3_aa: CASSLGLAGGYEQYF
d_call: NA; j_call: TRBJ2-4; v_call: TRBV30; clone_size: few; cdr3_nt: TGTGCCTGGAGGGCAACACAGGGACTAGCCAAAAACATTCAGTACTTC; cdr3_aa: CAWRATQGLAKNIQYF
d_call: TRBD2; j_call: TRBJ2-1; v_call: TRBV28; clone_size: NA; cdr3_nt: TGTGCCAGCAGTTTACGGGGGAGCGGGAGGGAAAATGAGCAGTTCTTC; cdr3_aa: CASSLRGSGRENEQFF
d_call: TRBD1; j_call: TRBJ2-7; v_call: TRBV6-6; clone_size: NA; cdr3_nt: TGTGCCAGCAGTTACCCCTCTAGGACAGGGATCAACGAGCAGTACTTC; cdr3_aa: CASSYPSRTGINEQYF
d_call: NA; j_call: TRBJ1-4; v_call: TRBV29-1; clone_size: NA; cdr3_nt: TGCAGCGTTGGCCTTAATGAAAAACTGTTTTTT; cdr3_aa: CSVGLNEKLFF
d_call: NA; j_call: TRBJ2-5; v_call: TRBV27; clone_size: NA; cdr3_nt: TGTGCCAGCAGTTCCCCTCGGGAGACCCAGTACTTC; cdr3_aa: CASSSPRETQYF
d_call: TRBD2; j_call: TRBJ2-1; v_call: TRBV7-9; clone_size: NA; cdr3_nt: TGTGCCAGCGGCCCAGCGGGAGACAATGAGCAGTTCTTC; cdr3_aa: CASGPAGDNEQFF
d_call: NA; j_call: TRBJ1-2; v_call: TRBV5-4; clone_size: NA; cdr3_nt: TGTGACTGGCGGGATGGCTACACCTTC; cdr3_aa: CDWRDGYTF
d_call: TRBD2; j_call: TRBJ2-1; v_call: TRBV27; clone_size: NA; cdr3_nt: TGTGCCAGCAGTTATACGGGAGGCCTTCCCTATTGGTTCTTC; cdr3_aa: CASSYTGGLPYWFF
d_call: TRBD1; j_call: TRBJ2-5; v_call: TRBV7-9; clone_size: NA; cdr3_nt: TGTGCCAGCAGCTCCAGGCGGGGACAGGGTGAGACCCAGTACTTC; cdr3_aa: CASSSRRGQGETQYF
d_call: TRBD1; j_call: TRBJ1-1; v_call: TRBV30; clone_size: NA; cdr3_nt: TGTGCCTGGTTAAGACAGGGAGACACTGAAGCTTTCTTT; cdr3_aa: CAWLRQGDTEAFF
d_call: NA; j_call: TRBJ2-1; v_call: TRBV6-5; clone_size: NA; cdr3_nt: TGTGCCAGCAGTTACGGACCCGGGATCGGGGGCAATGAGCAGTTCTTC; cdr3_aa: CASSYGPGIGGNEQFF